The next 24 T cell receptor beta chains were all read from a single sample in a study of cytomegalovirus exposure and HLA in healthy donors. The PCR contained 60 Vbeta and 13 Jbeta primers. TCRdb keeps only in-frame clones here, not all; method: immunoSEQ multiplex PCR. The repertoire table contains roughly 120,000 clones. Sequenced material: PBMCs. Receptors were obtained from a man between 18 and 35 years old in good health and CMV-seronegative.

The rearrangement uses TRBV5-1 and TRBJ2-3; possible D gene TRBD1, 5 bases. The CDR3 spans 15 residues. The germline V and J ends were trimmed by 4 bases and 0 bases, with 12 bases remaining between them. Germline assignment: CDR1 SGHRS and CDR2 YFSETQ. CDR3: CASSGRQRSTDTQYF. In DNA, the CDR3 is TGCGCCAGCAGCGGACGACAGCGTAGCACAGATACGCAGTATTTT.

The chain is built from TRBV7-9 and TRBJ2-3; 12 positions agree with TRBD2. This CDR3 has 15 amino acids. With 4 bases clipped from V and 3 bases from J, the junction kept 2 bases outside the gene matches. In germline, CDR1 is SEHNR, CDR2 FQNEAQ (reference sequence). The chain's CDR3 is CASSYLAGGTDTQYF. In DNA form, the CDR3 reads TGTGCCAGCAGCTACCTAGCGGGGGGGACAGATACGCAGTATTTT.

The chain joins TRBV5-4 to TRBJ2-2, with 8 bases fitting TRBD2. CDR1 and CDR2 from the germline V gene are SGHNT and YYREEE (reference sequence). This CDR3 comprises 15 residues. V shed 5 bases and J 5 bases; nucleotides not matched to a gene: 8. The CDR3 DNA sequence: TGTGCCAGCAGACCGCCAGCGGGGGCTACCGGGGAGCTGTTTTTT. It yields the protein CASRPPAGATGELFF.

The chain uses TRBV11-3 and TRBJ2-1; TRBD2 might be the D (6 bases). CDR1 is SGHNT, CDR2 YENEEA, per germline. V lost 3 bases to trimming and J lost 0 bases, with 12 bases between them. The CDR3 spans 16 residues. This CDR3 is CASSLGGIFSYNEQFF. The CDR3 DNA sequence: TGTGCCAGCAGCTTGGGCGGGATCTTCTCCTACAATGAGCAGTTCTTC.

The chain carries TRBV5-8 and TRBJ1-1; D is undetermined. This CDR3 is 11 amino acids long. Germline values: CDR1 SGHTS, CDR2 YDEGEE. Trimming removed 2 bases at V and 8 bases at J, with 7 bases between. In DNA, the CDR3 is TGTGCCAGCAGCTTACGGGTAGAAGCTTTCTTT. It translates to CASSLRVEAFF.

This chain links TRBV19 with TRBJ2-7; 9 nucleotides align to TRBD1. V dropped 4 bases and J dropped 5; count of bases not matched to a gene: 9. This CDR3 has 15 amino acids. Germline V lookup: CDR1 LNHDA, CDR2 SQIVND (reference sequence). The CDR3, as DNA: TGTGCCAGTAGTACAACCGGGACAGGGCTACACGAGCAGTACTTC. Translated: CASSTTGTGLHEQYF.

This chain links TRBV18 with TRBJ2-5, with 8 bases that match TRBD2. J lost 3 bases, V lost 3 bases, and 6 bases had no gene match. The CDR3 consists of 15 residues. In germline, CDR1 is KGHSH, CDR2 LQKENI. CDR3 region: CASSPASGWKETQYF. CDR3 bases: TGTGCCAGCTCACCGGCTAGCGGGTGGAAAGAGACCCAGTACTTC. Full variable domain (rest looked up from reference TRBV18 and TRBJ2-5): NAGVMQNPRHLVRRRGQEARLRCSPMKGHSHVYWYRQLPEEGLKFMVYLQKENIIDESGMPKERFSAEFPKEGPSILRIQQVVRGDSAAYFCASSPASGWKETQYFGPGTRLLVL.

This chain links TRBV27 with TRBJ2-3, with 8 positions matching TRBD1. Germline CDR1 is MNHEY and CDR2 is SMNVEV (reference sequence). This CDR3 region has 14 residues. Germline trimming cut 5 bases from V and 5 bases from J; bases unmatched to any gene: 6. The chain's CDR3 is CASSPSGGVDTQYF. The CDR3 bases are TGTGCCAGCAGTCCATCAGGGGGCGTAGATACGCAGTATTTT.

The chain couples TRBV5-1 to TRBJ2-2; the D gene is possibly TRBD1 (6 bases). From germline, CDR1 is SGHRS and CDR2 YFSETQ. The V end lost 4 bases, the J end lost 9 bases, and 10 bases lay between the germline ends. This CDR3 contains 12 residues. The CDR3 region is CASSEQGRELFF. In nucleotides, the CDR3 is TGCGCCAGCAGCGAACAGGGCCGGGAGCTGTTTTTT. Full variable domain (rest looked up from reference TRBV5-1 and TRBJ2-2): KAGVTQTPRYLIKTRGQQVTLSCSPISGHRSVSWYQQTPGQGLQFLFEYFSETQRNKGNFPGRFSGRQFSNSRSEMNVSTLELGDSALYLCASSEQGRELFFGEGSRLTVL.

The CDR3 DNA reads as TGTGCCAGCAGCGGGGCTACGGACAGGGCTGGAAACACCATATATTTT. Translation: CASSGATDRAGNTIYF. V and J are TRBV5-6 and TRBJ1-3; TRBD1 agrees at 8 bases. The CDR3 extends over 16 amino acids. Trimming at V came to 4 bases and at J to 2 bases, leaving 8 bases not matched to a gene. CDR1 and CDR2 (germline): SGHDT, YYEEEE. Full variable domain (rest looked up from reference TRBV5-6 and TRBJ1-3): DAGVTQSPTHLIKTRGQQVTLRCSPKSGHDTVSWYQQALGQGPQFIFQYYEEEERQRGNFPDRFSGHQFPNYSSELNVNALLLGDSALYLCASSGATDRAGNTIYFGEGSWLTVV.

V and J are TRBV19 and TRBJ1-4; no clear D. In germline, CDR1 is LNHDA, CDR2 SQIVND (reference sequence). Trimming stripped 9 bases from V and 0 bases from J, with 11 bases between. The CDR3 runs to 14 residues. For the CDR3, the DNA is TGTGCCAGCCGATTACTTGCAACTAATGAAAAACTGTTTTTT. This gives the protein CASRLLATNEKLFF.

Written as DNA, the CDR3 is TGCGCCAGCAGCTTGGGAGGTCCTCATGCTGGGGCCAACGTCCTGACTTTC. It is translated as CASSLGGPHAGANVLTF. The V call is TRBV5-1, the J call TRBJ2-6; D not certain. The CDR3 sequence is 17 residues long. Germline V lookup: CDR1 SGHRS, CDR2 YFSETQ. V was trimmed by 0 bases and J by 2 bases, leaving 12 bases between them.

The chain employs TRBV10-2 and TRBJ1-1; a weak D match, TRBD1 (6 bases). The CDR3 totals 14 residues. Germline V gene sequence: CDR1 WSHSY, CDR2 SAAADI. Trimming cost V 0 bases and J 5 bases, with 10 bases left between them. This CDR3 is CASSESPQGTEAFF. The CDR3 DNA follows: TGCGCCAGCAGTGAGTCCCCCCAGGGGACTGAAGCTTTCTTT.

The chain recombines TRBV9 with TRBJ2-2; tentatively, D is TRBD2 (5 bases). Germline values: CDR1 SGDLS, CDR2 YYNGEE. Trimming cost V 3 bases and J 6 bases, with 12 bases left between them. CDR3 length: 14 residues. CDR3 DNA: TGTGCCAGCAGCGCCTTAACTAGTGCCGGGGAGCTGTTTTTT. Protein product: CASSALTSAGELFF.

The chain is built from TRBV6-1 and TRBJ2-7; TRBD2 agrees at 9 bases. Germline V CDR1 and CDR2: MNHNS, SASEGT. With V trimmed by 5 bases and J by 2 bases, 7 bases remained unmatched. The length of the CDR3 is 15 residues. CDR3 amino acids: CASSFSSGTTYEQYF. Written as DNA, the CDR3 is TGTGCCAGCAGTTTTTCTAGCGGGACGACCTACGAGCAGTACTTC.

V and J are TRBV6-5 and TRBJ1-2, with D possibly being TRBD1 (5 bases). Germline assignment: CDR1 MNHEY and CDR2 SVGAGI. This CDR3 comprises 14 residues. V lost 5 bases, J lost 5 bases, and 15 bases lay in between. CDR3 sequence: CASSPQQGGYGYTF. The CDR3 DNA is TGTGCCAGCAGTCCCCAGCAGGGAGGGTATGGCTACACCTTC.

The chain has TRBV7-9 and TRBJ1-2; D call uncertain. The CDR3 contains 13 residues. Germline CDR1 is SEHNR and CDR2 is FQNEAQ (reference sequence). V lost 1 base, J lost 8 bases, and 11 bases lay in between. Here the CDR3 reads CASSLVKGEGYTF. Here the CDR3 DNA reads TGTGCCAGCAGCTTAGTCAAAGGAGAGGGCTACACCTTC.

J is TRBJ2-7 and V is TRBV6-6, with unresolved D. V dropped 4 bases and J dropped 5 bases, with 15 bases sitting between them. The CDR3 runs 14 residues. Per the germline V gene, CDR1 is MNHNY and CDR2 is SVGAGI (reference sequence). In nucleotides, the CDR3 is TGTGCCAGCAGTTCGTCTAGGAATAGCAACGAGCAGTACTTC. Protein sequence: CASSSSRNSNEQYF.

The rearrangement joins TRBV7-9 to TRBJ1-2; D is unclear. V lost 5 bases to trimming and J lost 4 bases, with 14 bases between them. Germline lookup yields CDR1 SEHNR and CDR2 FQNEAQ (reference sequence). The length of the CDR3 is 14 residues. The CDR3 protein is CASSPTGVPYGYTF. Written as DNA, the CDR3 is TGTGCCAGCAGCCCCACGGGTGTTCCCTATGGCTACACCTTC.

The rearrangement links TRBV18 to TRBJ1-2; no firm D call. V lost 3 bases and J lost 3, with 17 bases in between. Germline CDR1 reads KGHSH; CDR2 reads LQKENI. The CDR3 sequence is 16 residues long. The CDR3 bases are TGTGCCAGCTCACCTAAAGGCGGAGGTATTTACTATGGCTACACCTTC. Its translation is CASSPKGGGIYYGYTF.

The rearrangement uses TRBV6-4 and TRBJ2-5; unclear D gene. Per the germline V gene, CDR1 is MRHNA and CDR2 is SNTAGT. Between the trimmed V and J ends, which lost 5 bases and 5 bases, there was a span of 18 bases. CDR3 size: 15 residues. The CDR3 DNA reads TGTGCCAGCAGTTCTCCATTACTCCGATTCGAGACCCAGTACTTC. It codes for CASSSPLLRFETQYF.

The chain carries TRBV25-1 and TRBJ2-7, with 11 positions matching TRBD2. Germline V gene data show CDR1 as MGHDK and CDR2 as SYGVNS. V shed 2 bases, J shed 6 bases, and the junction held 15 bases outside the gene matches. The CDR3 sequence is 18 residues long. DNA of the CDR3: TGTGCCAGCAGTGAACCCCCTGCCACTAGCGGGGGAAGCTCCGAGCAGTACTTC. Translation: CASSEPPATSGGSSEQYF.

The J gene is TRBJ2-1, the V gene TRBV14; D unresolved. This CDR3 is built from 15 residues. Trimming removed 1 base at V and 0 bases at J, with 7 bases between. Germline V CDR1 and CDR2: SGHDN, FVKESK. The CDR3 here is CASSQGGSSYNEQFF. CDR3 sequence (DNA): TGTGCCAGCAGCCAAGGAGGAAGCTCCTACAATGAGCAGTTCTTC.

This CDR3 reads CASSLVLSGSNEQYF. The CDR3 DNA sequence: TGTGCCAGCAGCTTGGTTCTTAGCGGGAGCAACGAGCAGTACTTC. This chain joins TRBV5-5 and TRBJ2-7; 9 bases fit TRBD2. Looked up from germline, CDR1 is SGHKS and CDR2 is YYEKEE (reference sequence). CDR3 length: 15 amino acids. V lost 0 bases, J lost 5 bases, and 6 bases stayed unmatched.